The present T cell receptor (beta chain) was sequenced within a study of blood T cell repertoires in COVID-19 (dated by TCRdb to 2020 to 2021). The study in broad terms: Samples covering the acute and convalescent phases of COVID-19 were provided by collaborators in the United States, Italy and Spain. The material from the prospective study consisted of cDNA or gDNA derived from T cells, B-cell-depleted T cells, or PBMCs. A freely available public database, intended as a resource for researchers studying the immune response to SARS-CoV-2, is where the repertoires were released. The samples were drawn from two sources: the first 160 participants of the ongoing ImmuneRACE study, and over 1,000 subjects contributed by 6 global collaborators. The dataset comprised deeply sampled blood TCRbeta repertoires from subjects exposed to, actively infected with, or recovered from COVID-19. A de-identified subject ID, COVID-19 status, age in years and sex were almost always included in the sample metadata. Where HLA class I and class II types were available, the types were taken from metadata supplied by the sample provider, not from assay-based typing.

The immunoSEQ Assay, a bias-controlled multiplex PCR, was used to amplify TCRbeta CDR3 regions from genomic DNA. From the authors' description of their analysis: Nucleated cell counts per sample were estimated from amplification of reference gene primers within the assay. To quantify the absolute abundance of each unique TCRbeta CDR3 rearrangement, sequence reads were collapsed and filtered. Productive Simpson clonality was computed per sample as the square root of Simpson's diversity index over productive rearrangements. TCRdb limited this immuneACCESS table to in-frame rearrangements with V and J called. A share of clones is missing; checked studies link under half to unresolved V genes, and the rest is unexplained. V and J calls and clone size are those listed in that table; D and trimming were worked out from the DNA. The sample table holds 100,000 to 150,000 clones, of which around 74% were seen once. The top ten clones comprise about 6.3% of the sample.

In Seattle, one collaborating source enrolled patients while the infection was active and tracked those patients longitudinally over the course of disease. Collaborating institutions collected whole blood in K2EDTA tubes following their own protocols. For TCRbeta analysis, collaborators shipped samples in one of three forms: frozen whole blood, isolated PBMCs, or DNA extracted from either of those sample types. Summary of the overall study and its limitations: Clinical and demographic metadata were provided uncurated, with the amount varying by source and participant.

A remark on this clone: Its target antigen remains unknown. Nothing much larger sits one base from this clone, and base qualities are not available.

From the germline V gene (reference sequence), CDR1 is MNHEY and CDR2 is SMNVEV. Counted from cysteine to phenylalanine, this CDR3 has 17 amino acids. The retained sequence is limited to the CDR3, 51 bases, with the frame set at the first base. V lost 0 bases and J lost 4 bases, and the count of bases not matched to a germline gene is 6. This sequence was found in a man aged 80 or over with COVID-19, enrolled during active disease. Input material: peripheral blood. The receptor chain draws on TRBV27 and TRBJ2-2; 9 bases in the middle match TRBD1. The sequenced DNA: TGTGCCAGCAGTTTATCCCCGGGACAGGGAGGCACCGGGGAGCTGTTTTTT. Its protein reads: CASSLSPGQGGTGELFF.